The 28 T cell receptor beta chains given below trace back to one sample, sequenced in a study of OX40 agonist ivuxolimab in advanced cancers. Sequencing was performed with immunoSEQ multiplex PCR; in TCRdb, only in-frame clones are kept and a portion is missing. The sample has around 45,000 clones, roughly 87% seen once. The starting material was CD4+ or CD8+ T cells sorted from blood, obtained in a trial of the OX40 agonist ivuxolimab. The origin of the receptors is an adult with an advanced solid tumor such as melanoma, head and neck, liver or kidney cancer.

The chain has TRBV19 and TRBJ1-2; D is perhaps TRBD1 (5 bases). The germline V and J ends were trimmed by 5 bases and 7 bases, with 20 bases remaining between them. The CDR3 has 15 amino acids. Germline V gene data show CDR1 as LNHDA and CDR2 as SQIVND (reference sequence). This chain's CDR3 is CASSFDAGPGSGYTF. The CDR3 nucleotides are TGTGCCAGTAGTTTTGACGCGGGACCCGGGAGTGGCTACACCTTC.

The rearrangement joins TRBV19 to TRBJ1-5; TRBD1 might be the D (5 bases). The CDR3 covers 15 residues. Germline V gene sequence: CDR1 LNHDA, CDR2 SQIVND (reference sequence). Trimming pared 7 bases from V and 4 bases from J, leaving 17 bases between. CDR3 DNA sequence: TGTGCCAGTAACGAATTGGGGCAGGCAAATCAGCCCCAGCATTTT. It translates to CASNELGQANQPQHF.

As to this clone: An end of the junction differs from the germline gene, which may be a read error. This chain joins TRBV19 and TRBJ2-7; D is uncertain. Per the germline V gene, CDR1 is LNHDA and CDR2 is SQIVND (reference sequence). This CDR3 contains 12 residues. CDR3 residues: CVSSIDGFEQYF. In DNA form, the CDR3 reads TGTGTCAGTAGTATTGACGGGTTCGAGCAGTACTTC.

The J gene is TRBJ1-6, the V gene TRBV5-6; D remains unclear. Germline loops: CDR1 SGHDT, CDR2 YYEEEE. The germline V and J ends were trimmed by 4 bases and 6 bases, with 11 bases remaining between them. The CDR3 covers 14 residues. CDR3 nucleotide sequence: TGTGCCAGCAGCCCCCTGGGCAGTAATTCACCCCTCCACTTT. It translates to CASSPLGSNSPLHF.

The chain couples TRBV10-3 to TRBJ2-7, with 8 positions matching TRBD2. This CDR3 spans 14 amino acids. Germline CDR1 reads ENHRY; CDR2 reads SYGVKD. The V and J ends lost 8 bases and 4 bases, in that order; junction bases with no gene match: 10. CDR3 coding DNA: TGTGCCATCTCACCCAGCGGGAGTTTATACGAGCAGTACTTC. The encoded protein is CAISPSGSLYEQYF.

This chain joins TRBV7-2 and TRBJ2-7; 7 positions agree with TRBD1. CDR1 and CDR2 (germline): SGHTA, FQGNSA. The V gene end was trimmed by 5 bases and the J gene end by 5 bases; junction bases not matched to a gene: 18. The CDR3 spans 17 residues. The CDR3 loop reads CASSPSPGTATFNEQYF. CDR3 DNA sequence: TGTGCCAGCAGCCCCTCCCCCGGGACAGCCACCTTCAACGAGCAGTACTTC.

This chain uses TRBV6-6 with TRBJ1-1; D gene uncertain. The CDR3 is 15 residues long. With 0 bases removed from V and 0 bases from J, the gap between germline ends came to 8 bases. CDR1 and CDR2 (germline): MNHNY, SVGAGI (reference sequence). This CDR3 is CASSYSRSMNTEAFF. CDR3 DNA sequence: TGTGCCAGCAGTTACTCGAGGTCAATGAACACTGAAGCTTTCTTT.

The chain links TRBV19 to TRBJ1-1; D ambiguous. Trimming stripped 1 base from V and 1 base from J, with 7 bases between. The CDR3 has 14 amino acids. CDR1 and CDR2 (germline): LNHDA, SQIVND (reference sequence). The CDR3 here is CASSIARENTEAFF. As DNA, the CDR3 is TGTGCCAGTAGTATAGCCCGGGAGAACACTGAAGCTTTCTTT.

The chain joins TRBV19 to TRBJ1-1; D remains ambiguous. This CDR3 is 15 amino acids long. Per the germline V gene, CDR1 is LNHDA and CDR2 is SQIVND (reference sequence). V lost 4 bases and J lost 1, with 13 bases in between. The CDR3: CASSTPQDKNTEAFF. The CDR3 DNA sequence: TGTGCCAGTAGTACCCCCCAAGACAAGAACACTGAAGCTTTCTTT.

This clone was counted only a few times. The V call is TRBV20-1, the J call TRBJ1-2, with no clear D. Germline values: CDR1 DFQATT, CDR2 SNEGSKA (reference sequence). V lost 6 bases to trimming and J lost 1 base, with 6 bases between them. The CDR3 consists of 11 residues. CDR3 in DNA: TGCAGTGCAAAGATTAACTATGGCTACACCTTC. This encodes CSAKINYGYTF.

The genes are TRBV5-1 and TRBJ2-5; TRBD2 matches at 14 bases. This CDR3 has 15 residues. The germline CDR1 and CDR2 sequences are SGHRS and YFSETQ. V lost 2 bases and J lost 4; bases outside the gene matches: 1. The CDR3 loop is CASSFGTSGGETQYF. CDR3 DNA sequence: TGCGCCAGCAGCTTCGGGACTAGCGGGGGAGAGACCCAGTACTTC.

This chain uses TRBV13 with TRBJ2-3; 14 nucleotides match TRBD2. The V gene end was trimmed by 4 bases and the J gene end by 2 bases; junction bases not matched to a gene: 23. The CDR3 totals 23 residues. In germline, CDR1 is PRHDT, CDR2 FYEKMQ (reference sequence). In DNA, the CDR3 is TGTGCCAGCAGCTCAACCGGGACAGGGGCGTTGGGACTAGCGGGGGAGCTCACAGATACGCAGTATTTT. This sequence encodes CASSSTGTGALGLAGELTDTQYF.

The V gene is TRBV5-1, the J gene TRBJ2-5; D is undetermined. With 0 bases removed from V and 1 base from J, the gap between germline ends came to 10 bases. This CDR3 comprises 15 residues. Germline CDR1 and CDR2: SGHRS and YFSETQ. The CDR3 DNA reads as TGCGCCAGCAGCTTGGCCGGAAATAGCCAAGAGACCCAGTACTTC. Translated: CASSLAGNSQETQYF.

The rearrangement links TRBV19 to TRBJ1-1, with 7 bases matching TRBD1. CDR1 and CDR2 (germline): LNHDA, SQIVND (reference sequence). V gave up 6 bases and J gave up 5 bases; unmatched junction bases: 6. There are 13 residues in the CDR3. The CDR3 loop reads CASRIIQGTEAFF. CDR3 coding DNA: TGTGCCAGTAGGATAATACAGGGGACTGAAGCTTTCTTT.

V usage is TRBV4-1 and J usage is TRBJ2-5; no firm D call. The CDR3 totals 13 residues. V was clipped by 0 bases and J by 3 bases, with 5 bases between them. CDR1 is MGHRA and CDR2 is YSYEKL in the germline V gene. The CDR3 loop is CASSQDTEETQYF. The CDR3 DNA follows: TGCGCCAGCAGCCAAGATACAGAAGAGACCCAGTACTTC.

The chain joins TRBV2 to TRBJ2-2; D call uncertain. The CDR3 consists of 14 residues. Germline V CDR1 and CDR2: SNHLY, FYNNEI. V was pared by 4 bases and J by 4 bases, with 10 bases between. CDR3 protein: CASSGLSGTGELFF. CDR3 bases: TGTGCCAGCAGTGGGTTGTCGGGCACCGGGGAGCTGTTTTTT.

A word on this clone: One end of the junction fails to match germline, which may point to a read error. The chain's CDR3 is CVSSLYASAEKLFF. The DNA of the CDR3 is TGTGTCAGCAGTTTATACGCTTCTGCTGAAAAACTGTTTTTT. This chain joins TRBV27 and TRBJ1-4; no clear D gene. The CDR3 consists of 14 residues. Germline V lookup: CDR1 MNHEY, CDR2 SMNVEV (reference sequence). The whole variable domain, filled in from reference TRBV27 and TRBJ1-4, reads EAQVTQNPRYLITVTGKKLTVTCSQNMNHEYMSWYRQDPGLGLRQIYYSMNVEVTDKGDVPEGYKVSRKEKRNFPLILESPSPNQTSLYFCVSSLYASAEKLFFGSGTQLSVL.

This clone was detected once. The chain uses TRBV4-1 and TRBJ1-5; D is perhaps TRBD1 (5 bases). The CDR3 loop spans 14 amino acids. V lost 3 bases and J lost 3, with 9 bases in between. Germline CDR1 reads MGHRA; CDR2 reads YSYEKL. CDR3 in DNA: TGCGCCAGCAGCCATGGGACGGCCAATCAGCCCCAGCATTTT. Translating it yields CASSHGTANQPQHF.

The chain uses TRBV6-5 and TRBJ1-2; no clear D gene. There are 11 residues in the CDR3. V was shortened by 8 bases and J by 5 bases, with 9 bases between the two germline ends. The germline V gene has CDR1 MNHEY and CDR2 SVGAGI. The DNA for the CDR3 is TGTGCCAGCGGAGGGAGTTATGGCTACACCTTC. Encoded protein: CASGGSYGYTF.

This chain connects TRBV19 to TRBJ2-3; maybe TRBD1 (5 bases). The CDR3 has 14 amino acids. The germline CDR1 and CDR2 sequences are LNHDA and SQIVND (reference sequence). V lost 7 bases to trimming and J lost 5 bases, with 16 bases between them. CDR3 in amino acids: CASTDISSEDTQYF. CDR3 coding DNA: TGTGCCAGTACGGACATCTCCTCTGAAGATACGCAGTATTTT.

The chain recombines TRBV4-3 with TRBJ2-7, with TRBD1 identical over 7 bases. This CDR3 contains 13 residues. Germline-derived CDR1 and CDR2 are LGHNA and YSLEER. Unmatched junction bases numbered 2, after V lost 4 bases and J lost 2 bases. CDR3 sequence (DNA): TGCGCCAGCAGCCTGGGACAGACCTACGAGCAGTACTTC. Its protein product is CASSLGQTYEQYF.

The gene calls are TRBV29-1 and TRBJ2-3; no definite D call. Per germline, CDR1 SQVTM and CDR2 ANQGSEA. The CDR3 is 10 residues long. Trimming removed 7 bases at V and 6 bases at J, with 8 bases between. The CDR3 sequence: CSALRDTQYF. Written as DNA, the CDR3 is TGCAGCGCCCTTCGTGATACGCAGTATTTT.

The V gene is TRBV11-2, the J gene TRBJ2-7; D remains ambiguous. In germline, CDR1 is SGHAT, CDR2 FQNNGV. This CDR3 has 13 residues. V lost 0 bases and J lost 3, with 6 bases in between. DNA of the CDR3: TGTGCCAGCAGCTTAGAGGTTCTCTACGAGCAGTACGTC. Encoded protein: CASSLEVLYEQYV.

The J gene is TRBJ2-1, the V gene TRBV19; D is possibly TRBD2 (6 bases). Trimming took off 2 bases at V and 2 bases at J, with 13 bases between the two ends. The V gene's germline CDR1 is LNHDA and CDR2 SQIVND (reference sequence). The CDR3 length is 16 residues. In DNA, the CDR3 is TGTGCCAGTAGTATACCTCGACTAGGTCCCTACAATGAGCAGTTCTTC. It codes for CASSIPRLGPYNEQFF. The full variable domain, completed using reference TRBV19 and TRBJ2-1, is DGGITQSPKYLFRKEGQNVTLSCEQNLNHDAMYWYRQDPGQGLRLIYYSQIVNDFQKGDIAEGYSVSREKKESFPLTVTSAQKNPTAFYLCASSIPRLGPYNEQFFGPGTRLTVL.

The gene calls are TRBV6-1 and TRBJ1-1; no clear D gene. The germline V gene encodes CDR1 MNHNS and CDR2 SASEGT. CDR3 length: 13 amino acids. V was cut by 3 bases and J by 5 bases, with 10 bases left in between. The CDR3 DNA is TGTGCCAGCAGTGATTGGGGTGGGACTGAAGCTTTCTTT. Its protein product is CASSDWGGTEAFF.

J is TRBJ2-1 and V is TRBV5-1, with TRBD2 identical over 10 bases. Trimming cost V 3 bases and J 2 bases; bases outside gene matches: 2. The CDR3 consists of 15 residues. CDR1 is SGHRS, CDR2 YFSETQ, per germline. The CDR3: CASSSAGGPYNEQFF. The CDR3 nucleotides are TGCGCCAGCAGCTCAGCGGGAGGGCCCTACAATGAGCAGTTCTTC. The entire variable domain, with the rest obtained from reference TRBV5-1 and TRBJ2-1, is as follows: KAGVTQTPRYLIKTRGQQVTLSCSPISGHRSVSWYQQTPGQGLQFLFEYFSETQRNKGNFPGRFSGRQFSNSRSEMNVSTLELGDSALYLCASSSAGGPYNEQFFGPGTRLTVL.

The gene calls are TRBV7-8 and TRBJ2-5; D is ambiguous. V dropped 0 bases and J dropped 4 bases, with 3 bases sitting between them. This CDR3 spans 12 amino acids. CDR1 and CDR2 (germline): SGHVS, FQNEAQ. The CDR3 loop reads CASSLAPETQYF. CDR3 nucleotide sequence: TGTGCCAGCAGCTTAGCCCCAGAGACCCAGTACTTC.

The J gene is TRBJ1-2, the V gene TRBV6-5; tentative D call: TRBD1 (6 bases). The CDR3 is 14 residues long. Trimming cost V 4 bases and J 7 bases, with 16 bases left between them. CDR1 and CDR2 from the germline V gene are MNHEY and SVGAGI. DNA for the CDR3: TGTGCCAGCAGTTCAGCCAGGGGATTTGGTGGCTACACCTTC. It yields the protein CASSSARGFGGYTF.